This T cell receptor beta chain was retrieved from a study of blood T cell repertoires in COVID-19. Study in general: Researchers got acute and convalescent COVID-19 samples from the United States, Italy and Spain.

In the study's own analysis: Cell counts per sample came from amplifying reference gene primers. Generated by immunoSEQ multiplex PCR, the TCRdb table keeps only in-frame clones and is missing some. That table furnishes V, J and clone size, whereas the DNA furnished D and trimming. The sample yields over 150,000 clones, around nine tenths seen once. The CDR3 is 13 amino acids. Between the trimmed V and J ends, which lost 7 bases and 2 bases, there was a span of 11 bases. Those enrolled in Seattle joined during active infection and were followed longitudinally afterward. This clone was seen a single time.

V is TRBV12-3 or TRBV12-4 and J is TRBJ1-1; D not certain. This clonotype originated in a woman in her 70s with COVID-19, enrolled during active disease. The sequencing sample was made of peripheral blood. CDR3 nucleotides: TGTGCCAGCAATTTGGTGGCTAACACTGAAGCTTTCTTT. Translated: CASNLVANTEAFF.